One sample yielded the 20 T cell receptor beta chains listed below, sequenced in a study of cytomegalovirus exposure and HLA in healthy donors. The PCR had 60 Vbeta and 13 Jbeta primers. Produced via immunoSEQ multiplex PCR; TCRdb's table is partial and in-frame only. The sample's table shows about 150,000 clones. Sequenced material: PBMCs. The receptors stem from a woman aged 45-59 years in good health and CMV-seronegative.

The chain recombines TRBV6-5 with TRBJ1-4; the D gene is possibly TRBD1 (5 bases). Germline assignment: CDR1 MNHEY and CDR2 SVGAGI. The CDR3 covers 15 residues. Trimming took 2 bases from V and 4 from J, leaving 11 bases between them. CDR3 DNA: TGTGCCAGCAGTTACCGCCAGGGCAATAATGAAAAACTGTTTTTT. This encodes CASSYRQGNNEKLFF.

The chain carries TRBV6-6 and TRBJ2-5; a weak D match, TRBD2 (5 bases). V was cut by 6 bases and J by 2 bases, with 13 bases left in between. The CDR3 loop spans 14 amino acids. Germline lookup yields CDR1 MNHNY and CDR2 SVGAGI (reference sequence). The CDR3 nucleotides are TGTGCCAGCAGAGACTCTAGCAGACAAGAGACCCAGTACTTC. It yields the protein CASRDSSRQETQYF.

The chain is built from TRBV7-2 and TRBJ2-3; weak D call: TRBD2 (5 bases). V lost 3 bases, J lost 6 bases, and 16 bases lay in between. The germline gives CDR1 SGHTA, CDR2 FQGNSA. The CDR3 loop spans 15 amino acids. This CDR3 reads CASSFGSMSGDTQYF. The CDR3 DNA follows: TGTGCCAGCAGCTTTGGTAGCATGTCGGGGGATACGCAGTATTTT.

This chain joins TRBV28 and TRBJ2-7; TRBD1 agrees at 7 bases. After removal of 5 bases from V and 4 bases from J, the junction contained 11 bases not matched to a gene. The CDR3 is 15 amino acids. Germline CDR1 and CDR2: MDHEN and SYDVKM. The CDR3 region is CASSPPTGFLYEQYF. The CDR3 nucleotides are TGTGCCAGCAGTCCCCCGACAGGGTTTCTTTACGAGCAGTACTTC.

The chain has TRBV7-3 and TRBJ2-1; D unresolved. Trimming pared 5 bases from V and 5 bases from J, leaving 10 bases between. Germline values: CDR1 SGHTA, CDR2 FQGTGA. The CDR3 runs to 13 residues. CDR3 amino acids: CASSPAPDNEQFF. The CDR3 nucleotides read TGTGCCAGCAGCCCCGCTCCGGACAATGAGCAGTTCTTC.

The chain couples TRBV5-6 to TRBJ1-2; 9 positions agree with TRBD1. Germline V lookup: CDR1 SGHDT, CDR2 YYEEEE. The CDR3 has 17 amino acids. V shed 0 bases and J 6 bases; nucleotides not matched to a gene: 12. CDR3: CASSLGGTGTPINGYTF. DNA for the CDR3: TGTGCCAGCAGCTTGGGAGGGACAGGGACACCTATTAATGGCTACACCTTC.

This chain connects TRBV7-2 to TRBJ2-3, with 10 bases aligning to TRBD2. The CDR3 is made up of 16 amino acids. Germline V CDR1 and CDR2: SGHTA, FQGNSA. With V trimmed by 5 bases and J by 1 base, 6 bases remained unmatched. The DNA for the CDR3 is TGTGCCAGCAGCCTCCTCGGGACTAGCGGCACAGATACGCAGTATTTT. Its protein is CASSLLGTSGTDTQYF.

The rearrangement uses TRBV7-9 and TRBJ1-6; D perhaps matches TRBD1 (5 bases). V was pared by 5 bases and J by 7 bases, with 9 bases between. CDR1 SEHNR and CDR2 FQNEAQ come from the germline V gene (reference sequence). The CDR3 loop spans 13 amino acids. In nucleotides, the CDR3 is TGTGCCAGCAGCGTCGCAGGGAATTCACCCCTCCACTTT. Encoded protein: CASSVAGNSPLHF.

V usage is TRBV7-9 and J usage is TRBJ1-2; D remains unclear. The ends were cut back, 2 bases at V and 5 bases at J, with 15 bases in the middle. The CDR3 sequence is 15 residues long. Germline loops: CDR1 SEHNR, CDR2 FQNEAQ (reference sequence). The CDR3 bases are TGTGCCAGCAGCTTAAATCTGGAGTTGGCATATGGCTACACCTTC. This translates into CASSLNLELAYGYTF. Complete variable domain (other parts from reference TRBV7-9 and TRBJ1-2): DTGVSQNPRHKITKRGQNVTFRCDPISEHNRLYWYRQTLGQGPEFLTYFQNEAQLEKSRLLSDRFSAERPKGSFSTLEIQRTEQGDSAMYLCASSLNLELAYGYTFGSGTRLTVV.

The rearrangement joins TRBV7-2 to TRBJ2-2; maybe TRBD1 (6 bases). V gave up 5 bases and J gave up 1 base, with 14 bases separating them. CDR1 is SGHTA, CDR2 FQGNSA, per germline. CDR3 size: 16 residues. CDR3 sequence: CASSGPGTRNTGELFF. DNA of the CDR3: TGTGCCAGCAGCGGACCCGGGACAAGGAACACCGGGGAGCTGTTTTTT.

CDR3 nucleotide sequence: TGTGCCAGCAGCCGAAACGGGATCGGGAGGCCCGGGGAGCTGTTTTTT. The encoded protein is CASSRNGIGRPGELFF. This rearrangement joins TRBV11-2 to TRBJ2-2, with 7 bases matching TRBD2. V lost 5 bases to trimming and J lost 6 bases; unmatched junction nucleotides: 12. The CDR3 length is 16 residues. Germline V gene data show CDR1 as SGHAT and CDR2 as FQNNGV.

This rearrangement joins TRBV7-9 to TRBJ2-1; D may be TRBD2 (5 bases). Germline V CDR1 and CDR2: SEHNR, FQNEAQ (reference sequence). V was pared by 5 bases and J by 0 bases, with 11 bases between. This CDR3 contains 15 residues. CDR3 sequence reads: CASSLGGRSYNEQFF. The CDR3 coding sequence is TGTGCCAGCAGCCTAGGCGGGCGCTCCTACAATGAGCAGTTCTTC.

As DNA, the CDR3 is TGTGCCAGCAGCTTGGCCCTAGCATATGGCTACACCTTC. Its translation is CASSLALAYGYTF. The chain has TRBV5-6 and TRBJ1-2; D gene ambiguous. With 0 bases removed from V and 5 bases from J, the gap between germline ends came to 8 bases. CDR1 SGHDT and CDR2 YYEEEE come from the germline V gene. This CDR3 contains 13 residues.

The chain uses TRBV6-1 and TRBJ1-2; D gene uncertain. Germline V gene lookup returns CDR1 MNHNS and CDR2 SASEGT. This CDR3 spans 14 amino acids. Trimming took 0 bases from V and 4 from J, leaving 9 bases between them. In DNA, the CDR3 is TGTGCCAGCAGTGAAGCGCTTAGCACCTATGGCTACACCTTC. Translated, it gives CASSEALSTYGYTF.

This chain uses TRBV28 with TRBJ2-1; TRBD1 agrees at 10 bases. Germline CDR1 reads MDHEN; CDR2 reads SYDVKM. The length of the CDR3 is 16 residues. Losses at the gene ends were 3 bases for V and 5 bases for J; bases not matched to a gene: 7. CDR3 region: CASSLASGQGNNEQFF. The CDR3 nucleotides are TGTGCCAGCAGTTTGGCCTCGGGACAGGGGAACAATGAGCAGTTCTTC.

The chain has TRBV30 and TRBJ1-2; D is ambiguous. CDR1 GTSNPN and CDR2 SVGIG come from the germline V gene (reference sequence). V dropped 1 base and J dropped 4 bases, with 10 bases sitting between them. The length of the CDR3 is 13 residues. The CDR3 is CAWSGDNLYGYTF. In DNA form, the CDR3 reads TGTGCCTGGAGTGGAGACAACCTCTATGGCTACACCTTC.

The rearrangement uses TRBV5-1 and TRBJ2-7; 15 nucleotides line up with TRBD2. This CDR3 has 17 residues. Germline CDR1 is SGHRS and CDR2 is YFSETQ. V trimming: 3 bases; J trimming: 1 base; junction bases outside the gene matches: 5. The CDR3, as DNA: TGCGCCAGCAGCTGGGGACTAGCGGGGGGCCCTTCCTACGAGCAGTACTTC. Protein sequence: CASSWGLAGGPSYEQYF.

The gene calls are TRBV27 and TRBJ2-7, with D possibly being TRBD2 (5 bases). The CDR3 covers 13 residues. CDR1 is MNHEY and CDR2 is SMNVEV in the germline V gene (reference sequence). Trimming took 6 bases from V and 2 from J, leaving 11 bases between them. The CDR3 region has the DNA TGTGCCAGCAGGCCAGGACTCACCTACGAGCAGTACTTC. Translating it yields CASRPGLTYEQYF.

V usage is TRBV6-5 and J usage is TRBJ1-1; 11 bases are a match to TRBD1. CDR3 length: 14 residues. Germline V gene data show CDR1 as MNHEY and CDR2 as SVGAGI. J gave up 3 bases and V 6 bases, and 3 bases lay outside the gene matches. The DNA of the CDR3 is TGTGCCAGCAGGGACAGGGGGCACTACACTGAAGCTTTCTTT. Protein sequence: CASRDRGHYTEAFF.

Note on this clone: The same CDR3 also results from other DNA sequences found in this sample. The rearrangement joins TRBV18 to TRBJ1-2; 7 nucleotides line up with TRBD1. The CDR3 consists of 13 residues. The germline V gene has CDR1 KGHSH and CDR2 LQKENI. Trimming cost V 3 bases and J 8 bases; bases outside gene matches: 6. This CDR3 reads CASSPGQDGGYTF. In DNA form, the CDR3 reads TGTGCCAGCTCACCTGGACAGGATGGCGGCTACACCTTC.